The 24 T cell receptor beta chains below all came from one sample that was sequenced in a study of blood T cell repertoires in COVID-19. Measured with immunoSEQ multiplex PCR; TCRdb has only the in-frame clones, and not every one. This sample has some 99,000 clones, with 86% found just once. Sequenced material: peripheral blood. These receptors came from a woman aged 60-75 years in a cohort sampled during active or convalescent COVID-19.

The CDR3 sequence: CASSGGTGGSEKLFF. CDR3 coding DNA: TGCGCCAGCAGCGGTGGGACAGGGGGGAGTGAAAAACTGTTTTTT. This sequence joins TRBV5-1 and TRBJ1-4, with 11 bases aligning to TRBD1. Trimming cost V 4 bases and J 7 bases; bases outside gene matches: 6. Germline CDR1 SGHRS, CDR2 YFSETQ. The CDR3 has 15 amino acids.

This rearrangement joins TRBV7-9 to TRBJ2-5; 8 bases are a match to TRBD1. Germline V gives CDR1 SEHNR, CDR2 FQNEAQ (reference sequence). The CDR3 runs to 15 residues. V dropped 4 bases and J dropped 4; count of bases not matched to a gene: 8. The CDR3, as DNA: TGTGCCAGCAGCTGGCAGACAGGGGTGGGAGAGACCCAGTACTTC. Protein sequence: CASSWQTGVGETQYF.

This chain connects TRBV6-6 to TRBJ2-3; 14 bases are a match to TRBD2. The length of the CDR3 is 15 residues. V shed 6 bases, J shed 6 bases, and the junction held 5 bases outside the gene matches. Germline V gene data show CDR1 as MNHNY and CDR2 as SVGAGI (reference sequence). The CDR3 region is CASRRLAGGWDTQYF. CDR3 nucleotides: TGTGCCAGCAGGCGACTAGCGGGAGGGTGGGATACGCAGTATTTT.

The chain recombines TRBV5-1 with TRBJ2-5, with 12 positions matching TRBD2. Germline V gives CDR1 SGHRS, CDR2 YFSETQ. The CDR3 totals 16 residues. V gave up 5 bases and J gave up 2 bases; unmatched junction bases: 7. The CDR3 nucleotides are TGCGCCAGCAGTTCTGGACTAGCGGGGACTCAAGAGACCCAGTACTTC. Translated: CASSSGLAGTQETQYF.

The rearrangement links TRBV7-8 to TRBJ2-1; the D gene is possibly TRBD2 (7 bases). This CDR3 is built from 15 residues. CDR1 is SGHVS and CDR2 is FQNEAQ in the germline V gene. The V gene lost 5 bases and the J gene lost 6 bases, with 17 bases spanning the gap. CDR3 region: CASSPSFGGRNEQFF. CDR3 DNA: TGTGCCAGCAGCCCCTCTTTCGGGGGGCGCAATGAGCAGTTCTTC. Full variable domain (rest looked up from reference TRBV7-8 and TRBJ2-1): GAGVSQSPRYKVAKRGQDVALRCDPISGHVSLFWYQQALGQGPEFLTYFQNEAQLDKSGLPSDRFFAERPEGSVSTLKIQRTQQEDSAVYLCASSPSFGGRNEQFFGPGTRLTVL.

The chain combines TRBV20-1 with TRBJ1-2, with unresolved D. Germline V gene lookup returns CDR1 DFQATT and CDR2 SNEGSKA (reference sequence). Trimming took off 4 bases at V and 7 bases at J, with 10 bases between the two ends. CDR3 length: 11 amino acids. DNA for the CDR3: TGCAGTGCTAATGAACGAGGTGGCTACACCTTC. Translation gives CSANERGGYTF.

In its sample, this clone was seen a few times. The chain combines TRBV2 with TRBJ1-1; unclear D gene. Looked up from germline, CDR1 is SNHLY and CDR2 is FYNNEI. The CDR3 contains 11 residues. The ends were cut back, 11 bases at V and 3 bases at J, with 10 bases in the middle. CDR3 protein: CAGGVDTEAFF. The CDR3 nucleotides are TGTGCCGGCGGGGTGGACACTGAAGCTTTCTTT.

This clone came up a few times. This chain joins TRBV7-9 and TRBJ1-4; D is unresolved. The CDR3 covers 14 residues. Germline lookup yields CDR1 SEHNR and CDR2 FQNEAQ (reference sequence). V was shortened by 0 bases and J by 4 bases, with 6 bases between the two germline ends. In DNA form, the CDR3 reads TGTGCCAGCAGCTTAGCACAGCTTAATGAAAAACTGTTTTTT. It yields the protein CASSLAQLNEKLFF.

V gene TRBV7-2 combines with J gene TRBJ1-3; D may be TRBD1 (6 bases). The CDR3 has 18 residues. The germline CDR1 and CDR2 sequences are SGHTA and FQGNSA. V was shortened by 4 bases and J by 0 bases, with 19 bases between the two germline ends. The CDR3 region is CASSSPMGGAISGNTIYF. For the CDR3, the DNA is TGTGCCAGCAGCTCCCCGATGGGGGGGGCGATCTCTGGAAACACCATATATTTT.

This clone was detected only once. Written as DNA, the CDR3 is TGCGCCAGCAGCTTGGATGGGGCTACTCGCAATGAGCAGTTCTTC. This translates into CASSLDGATRNEQFF. The rearrangement joins TRBV5-1 to TRBJ2-1; D is perhaps TRBD1 (5 bases). Germline V gene data show CDR1 as SGHRS and CDR2 as YFSETQ. Trimming took 0 bases from V and 6 from J, leaving 13 bases between them. CDR3 length equals 15 residues.

This chain uses TRBV15 with TRBJ1-5, with D hard to call. This CDR3 has 17 residues. Trimming pared 0 bases from V and 5 bases from J, leaving 17 bases between. CDR1 is LNHNV, CDR2 YYDKDF, per germline (reference sequence). DNA of the CDR3: TGTGCCACCAGCAGAGAGGGCAGCCTCTCCCCCTATCAGCCCCAGCATTTT. It yields the protein CATSREGSLSPYQPQHF.

This chain links TRBV27 with TRBJ2-1; perhaps TRBD1 as D (6 bases). V lost 3 bases to trimming and J lost 5 bases, with 14 bases between them. The V gene's germline CDR1 is MNHEY and CDR2 SMNVEV (reference sequence). The CDR3 spans 15 residues. This chain's CDR3 is CASSFQLGANNEQFF. CDR3 in DNA: TGTGCCAGCAGTTTCCAACTGGGGGCCAACAATGAGCAGTTCTTC.

The chain is built from TRBV5-1 and TRBJ2-7; 11 positions match TRBD2. The CDR3 is 15 amino acids. After removal of 0 bases from V and 5 bases from J, the junction contained 4 bases not matched to a gene. From germline, CDR1 is SGHRS and CDR2 YFSETQ. CDR3 bases: TGCGCCAGCAGCTTGGCGACTAGCGGGAAGAACGAGCAGTACTTC. Amino acids: CASSLATSGKNEQYF.

This clone appeared once. The chain is built from TRBV28 and TRBJ1-4, with 7 bases identical to TRBD1. V shed 5 bases and J 1 base; nucleotides not matched to a gene: 7. The CDR3 has 16 amino acids. Germline V gene lookup returns CDR1 MDHEN and CDR2 SYDVKM. This CDR3 reads CASSTGTVQTNEKLFF. CDR3 coding DNA: TGTGCCAGCAGTACCGGGACAGTTCAAACTAATGAAAAACTGTTTTTT.

This clone came up many times. This sequence joins TRBV19 and TRBJ1-1; no definite D call. The germline V gene encodes CDR1 LNHDA and CDR2 SQIVND (reference sequence). The CDR3 contains 13 residues. Trimming removed 2 bases at V and 5 bases at J, with 9 bases between. The CDR3 loop is CASSITRQTEAFF. The CDR3 bases are TGTGCCAGTAGTATAACCAGGCAGACTGAAGCTTTCTTT.

The chain is built from TRBV11-2 and TRBJ2-5, with D tentatively TRBD2 (6 bases). Germline V gene sequence: CDR1 SGHAT, CDR2 FQNNGV. This CDR3 spans 14 amino acids. V lost 0 bases, J lost 4 bases, and 9 bases lay in between. Here the CDR3 reads CASSLDGGLETQYF. The DNA of the CDR3 is TGTGCCAGCAGCTTAGATGGGGGGTTAGAGACCCAGTACTTC.

The chain joins TRBV5-5 to TRBJ1-1, with D uncertain. This CDR3 is 14 amino acids long. V was trimmed by 4 bases and J by 0 bases, leaving 10 bases between them. CDR1 and CDR2 (germline): SGHKS, YYEKEE (reference sequence). The CDR3 sequence: CASSPIEMNTEAFF. In DNA, the CDR3 is TGTGCCAGCAGCCCTATTGAGATGAACACTGAAGCTTTCTTT.

The J gene is TRBJ1-1, the V gene TRBV12-3 or TRBV12-4; D not resolved. V lost 3 bases, J lost 4 bases, and 6 bases lay in between. CDR3 length: 12 residues. The CDR3 bases are TGTGCCAGCAGTTTCCGAGGCACTGAAGCTTTCTTT. Translating it yields CASSFRGTEAFF.

The chain has TRBV28 and TRBJ1-5; D unresolved. The CDR3 contains 12 residues. Germline V gene data show CDR1 as MDHEN and CDR2 as SYDVKM. V lost 8 bases to trimming and J lost 7 bases, with 12 bases between them. The CDR3 protein is CASDTTGQPQHF. CDR3 in DNA: TGTGCCAGCGACACGACGGGACAGCCCCAGCATTTT. The whole variable domain, filled in from reference TRBV28 and TRBJ1-5, reads DVKVTQSSRYLVKRTGEKVFLECVQDMDHENMFWYRQDPGLGLRLIYFSYDVKMKEKGDIPEGYSVSREKKERFSLILESASTNQTSMYLCASDTTGQPQHFGDGTRLSIL.

This clone appeared a single time. The chain carries TRBV5-1 and TRBJ1-1, with no clear D. This CDR3 region has 13 residues. The V gene's germline CDR1 is SGHRS and CDR2 YFSETQ. V was clipped by 4 bases and J by 5 bases, with 12 bases between them. CDR3 sequence: CASSPRTGTEAFF. The DNA for the CDR3 is TGCGCCAGCAGCCCACGGACGGGGACTGAAGCTTTCTTT.

The rearrangement links TRBV7-9 to TRBJ1-1; D gene unclear. This CDR3 has 13 residues. V was shortened by 1 base and J by 4 bases, with 7 bases between the two germline ends. CDR1 SEHNR and CDR2 FQNEAQ come from the germline V gene (reference sequence). The CDR3 region is CASSLGAGTEAFF. The CDR3 DNA follows: TGTGCCAGCAGCTTAGGGGCAGGCACTGAAGCTTTCTTT.

V usage is TRBV14 and J usage is TRBJ1-2, with 7 bases identical to TRBD1. Germline V lookup: CDR1 SGHDN, CDR2 FVKESK. The CDR3 loop spans 15 amino acids. V lost 0 bases to trimming and J lost 7 bases; unmatched junction nucleotides: 8. CDR3 loop: CASSQDWRGRVGYTF. CDR3 bases: TGTGCCAGCAGCCAAGACTGGAGGGGGCGGGTTGGCTACACCTTC.

The chain combines TRBV15 with TRBJ1-2; D is perhaps TRBD1 (5 bases). The germline V gene has CDR1 LNHNV and CDR2 YYDKDF (reference sequence). V was shortened by 0 bases and J by 0 bases, with 8 bases between the two germline ends. The length of the CDR3 is 15 residues. The CDR3 region is CATSREAGANYGYTF. CDR3 bases: TGTGCCACCAGCAGAGAAGCGGGGGCTAACTATGGCTACACCTTC.

This clone was observed a few times. The gene calls are TRBV19 and TRBJ1-6; no reliable D call. The CDR3 runs 13 residues. Trimming cost V 8 bases and J 5 bases, with 10 bases left between them. In germline, CDR1 is LNHDA, CDR2 SQIVND (reference sequence). CDR3 loop: CASQAGNNSPLHF. The CDR3 DNA reads as TGTGCCAGTCAGGCGGGGAATAATTCACCCCTCCACTTT.